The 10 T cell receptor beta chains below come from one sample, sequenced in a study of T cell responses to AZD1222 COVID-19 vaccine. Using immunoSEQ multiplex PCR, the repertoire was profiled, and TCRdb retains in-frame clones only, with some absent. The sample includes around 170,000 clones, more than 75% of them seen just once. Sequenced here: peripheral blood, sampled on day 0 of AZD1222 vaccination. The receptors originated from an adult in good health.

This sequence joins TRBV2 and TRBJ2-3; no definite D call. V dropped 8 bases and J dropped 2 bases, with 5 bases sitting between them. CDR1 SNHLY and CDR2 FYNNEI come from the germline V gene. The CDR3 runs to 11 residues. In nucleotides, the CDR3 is TGTGCCAGCCTAAACACAGATACGCAGTATTTT. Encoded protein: CASLNTDTQYF.

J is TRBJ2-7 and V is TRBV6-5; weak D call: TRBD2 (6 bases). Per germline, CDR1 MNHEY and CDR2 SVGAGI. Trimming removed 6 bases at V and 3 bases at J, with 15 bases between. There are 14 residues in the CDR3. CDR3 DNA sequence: TGTGCCAGCAGGCCTCCGGGGGAGATCTACGAGCAGTACTTC. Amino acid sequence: CASRPPGEIYEQYF.

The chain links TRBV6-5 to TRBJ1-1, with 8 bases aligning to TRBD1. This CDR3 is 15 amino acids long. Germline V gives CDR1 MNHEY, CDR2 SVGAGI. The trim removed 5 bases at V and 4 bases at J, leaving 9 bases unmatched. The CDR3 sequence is CASSRQGLWGTEAFF. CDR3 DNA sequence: TGTGCCAGCAGTAGACAGGGGCTATGGGGCACTGAAGCTTTCTTT.

The CDR3 region is CASSPDRGNYEQYF. Here the CDR3 DNA reads TGTGCCAGTAGTCCGGACAGGGGGAACTACGAGCAGTACTTC. The chain employs TRBV19 and TRBJ2-7, with 10 bases fitting TRBD1. Unmatched junction bases numbered 4, after V lost 5 bases and J lost 3 bases. The CDR3 spans 14 residues. Germline CDR1 LNHDA, CDR2 SQIVND (reference sequence).

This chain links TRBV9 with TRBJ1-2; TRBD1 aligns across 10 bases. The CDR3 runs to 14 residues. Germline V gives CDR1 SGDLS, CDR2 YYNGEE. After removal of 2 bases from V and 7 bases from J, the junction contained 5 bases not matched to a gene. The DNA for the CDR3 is TGTGCCAGCAGCGTGTCGGGACAGGGGTTTGGCTACACCTTC. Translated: CASSVSGQGFGYTF.

CDR3 protein: CASSQRRTYEQYF. Here the CDR3 DNA reads TGTGCCAGCAGTCAAAGACGGACCTACGAGCAGTACTTC. This chain joins TRBV12-3 or TRBV12-4 and TRBJ2-7, with no clear D. V was cut by 5 bases and J by 2 bases, with 10 bases left in between. The length of the CDR3 is 13 residues.

DNA of the CDR3: TGTGCCAGCAGCTTAGCGGGGACAGGGGTCAATGAGCAGTTCTTC. It is translated as CASSLAGTGVNEQFF. The chain couples TRBV7-2 to TRBJ2-1, with TRBD1 matching 10 bases. The V segment lost 0 bases and the J segment 6 bases; nucleotides outside the gene matches: 2. The CDR3 runs to 15 residues. Germline V gene sequence: CDR1 SGHTA, CDR2 FQGNSA. The variable domain in full, completed from reference TRBV7-2 and TRBJ2-1, reads GAGVSQSPSNKVTEKGKDVELRCDPISGHTALYWYRQSLGQGLEFLIYFQGNSAPDKSGLPSDRFSAERTGGSVSTLTIQRTQQEDSAVYLCASSLAGTGVNEQFFGPGTRLTVL.

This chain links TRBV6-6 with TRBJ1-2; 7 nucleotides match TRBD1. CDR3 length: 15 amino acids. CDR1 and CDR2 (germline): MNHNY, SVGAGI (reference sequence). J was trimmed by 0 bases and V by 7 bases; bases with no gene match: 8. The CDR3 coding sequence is TGTGCCAGCACCCTTGACAGGGCCGCTAACTATGGCTACACCTTC. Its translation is CASTLDRAANYGYTF.

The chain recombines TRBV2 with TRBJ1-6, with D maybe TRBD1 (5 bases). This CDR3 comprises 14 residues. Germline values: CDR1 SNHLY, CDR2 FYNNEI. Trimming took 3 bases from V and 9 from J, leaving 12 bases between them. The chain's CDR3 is CASSDQGFGSPLHF. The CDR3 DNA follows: TGTGCCAGCAGTGATCAGGGTTTCGGTTCACCCCTCCACTTT. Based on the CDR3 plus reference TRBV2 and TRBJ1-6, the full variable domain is EPEVTQTPSHQVTQMGQEVILRCVPISNHLYFYWYRQILGQKVEFLVSFYNNEISEKSEIFDDQFSVERPDGSNFTLKIRSTKLEDSAMYFCASSDQGFGSPLHFGNGTRLTVT.

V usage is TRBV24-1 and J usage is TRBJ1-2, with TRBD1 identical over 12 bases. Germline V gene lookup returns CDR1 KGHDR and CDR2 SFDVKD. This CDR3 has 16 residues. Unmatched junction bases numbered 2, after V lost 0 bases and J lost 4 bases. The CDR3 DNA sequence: TGTGCCACCAGTGATTTGGGGACAGGGGGCATCTATGGCTACACCTTC. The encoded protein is CATSDLGTGGIYGYTF.